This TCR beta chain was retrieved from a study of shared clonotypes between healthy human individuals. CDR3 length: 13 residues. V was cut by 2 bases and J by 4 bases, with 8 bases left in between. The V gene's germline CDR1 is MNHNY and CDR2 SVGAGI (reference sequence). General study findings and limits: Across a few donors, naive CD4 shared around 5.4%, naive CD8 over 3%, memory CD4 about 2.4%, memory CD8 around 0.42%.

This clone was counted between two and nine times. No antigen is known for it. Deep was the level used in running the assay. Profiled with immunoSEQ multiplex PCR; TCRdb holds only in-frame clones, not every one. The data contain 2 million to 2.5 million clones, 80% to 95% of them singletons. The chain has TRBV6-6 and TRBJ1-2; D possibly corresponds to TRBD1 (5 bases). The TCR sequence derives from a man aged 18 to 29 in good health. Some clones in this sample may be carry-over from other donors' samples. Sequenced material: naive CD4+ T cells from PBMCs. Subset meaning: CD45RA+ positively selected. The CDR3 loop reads CASSYQGSYGYTF. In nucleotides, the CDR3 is TGTGCCAGCAGTTACCAGGGAAGCTATGGCTACACCTTC.